Below, 22 T cell receptor beta chains from the same sample are listed, as sequenced in a study of CD8+CD57+ T cells in acquired aplastic anemia. Profiling that covered TCR beta VDJ and CDR3 relied on genomic DNA as its template. TCRdb reprocessed the reads via MiXCR and lists one record per CDR3 protein. The sample yields 170,000 or so distinct CDR3 sequences, more than 60% seen once. By flow cytometry, patients selected for sequencing had shown an expansion of CD8+CD57+ cells. The source material was sorted CD4+, CD8+, or CD8+CD57+ T cells (not recorded which) from PBMCs. These receptor sequences come from a human donor with aplastic anemia.

The chain carries TRBV19 and TRBJ2-3, with 9 bases aligning to TRBD1. From germline, CDR1 is LNHDA and CDR2 SQIVND (reference sequence). V shed 6 bases and J 5 bases; nucleotides not matched to a gene: 12. The CDR3 is made up of 16 amino acids. CDR3 sequence reads: CASRGMYRGRLDTQYF. DNA for the CDR3: TGTGCCAGTAGGGGAATGTACAGGGGGCGGCTAGATACGCAGTATTTT. The variable domain in full, completed from reference TRBV19 and TRBJ2-3, reads DGGITQSPKYLFRKEGQNVTLSCEQNLNHDAMYWYRQDPGQGLRLIYYSQIVNDFQKGDIAEGYSVSREKKESFPLTVTSAQKNPTAFYLCASRGMYRGRLDTQYFGPGTRLTVL.

Concerning this clonotype: Its ends do not fully match the called genes, so a read error is possible. The chain uses TRBV5-1 and TRBJ2-3; D not resolved. Germline V gene lookup returns CDR1 SGHRS and CDR2 YFSETQ. The CDR3 totals 13 residues. CDR3: CASSPGFTDAQYF. DNA for the CDR3: TGCGCCAGCAGCCCCGGGTTCACAGATGCGCAGTATTTT. Drawing the rest from reference TRBV5-1 and TRBJ2-3, the complete variable domain is KAGVTQTPRYLIKTRGQQVTLSCSPISGHRSVSWYQQTPGQGLQFLFEYFSETQRNKGNFPGRFSGRQFSNSRSEMNVSTLELGDSALYLCASSPGFTDAQYFGPGTRLTVL.

This clonotype was seen more than once but under ten times. The CDR3 loop is CASTGAQWTGELFF. CDR3 DNA sequence: TGCGCCAGCACCGGGGCCCAATGGACCGGGGAGCTGTTTTTT. The J gene is TRBJ2-2, the V gene TRBV10-1; D is perhaps TRBD1 or TRBD2 (5 bases each). The germline CDR1 and CDR2 sequences are WNHNN and SYGVQD (reference sequence). The CDR3 extends over 14 amino acids. Trimming took off 7 bases at V and 5 bases at J, with 14 bases between the two ends.

The V and J genes are TRBV5-8 and TRBJ2-7, with TRBD1 matching over 7 bases. CDR1 is SGHTS, CDR2 YDEGEE, per germline. The CDR3 totals 14 residues. V shed 4 bases, J shed 3 bases, and the junction held 7 bases outside the gene matches. The CDR3 reads CASSGRDRVYEQYF. The DNA of the CDR3 is TGTGCCAGCAGCGGCCGGGACAGAGTCTACGAGCAGTACTTC.

The J gene is TRBJ2-7, the V gene TRBV11-3; D uncertain. The CDR3 has 13 residues. The ends were cut back, 5 bases at V and 4 bases at J, with 12 bases in the middle. Looked up from germline, CDR1 is SGHNT and CDR2 is YENEEA. The CDR3 sequence is CASSPGLEYEQYF. In DNA form, the CDR3 reads TGTGCCAGCAGCCCCGGGCTAGAGTACGAGCAGTACTTC.

The V and J genes are TRBV3-1 and TRBJ2-5; unclear D gene. The CDR3 sequence is 16 residues long. The germline V gene encodes CDR1 LGHDT and CDR2 YNNKEL (reference sequence). Trimming removed 6 bases from V and 5 bases from J, with 22 bases in between. This chain's CDR3 is CASSYSVRDGRETQYF. The CDR3 DNA is TGTGCCAGCAGTTACTCTGTTAGAGACGGGCGGGAGACCCAGTACTTC.

The chain has TRBV7-6 and TRBJ1-5; D is undetermined. Looked up from germline, CDR1 is SGHVS and CDR2 is FNYEAQ. The V gene lost 5 bases and the J gene lost 5 bases, with 10 bases spanning the gap. The CDR3 totals 13 residues. The CDR3 nucleotides are TGTGCCAGCAGCCGTACAGCGGATCAGCCCCAGCATTTT. Amino acids: CASSRTADQPQHF.

The genes are TRBV6-4 and TRBJ2-1; a possible D gene is TRBD2 (5 bases). V lost 0 bases, J lost 10 bases, and 10 bases lay in between. This CDR3 region has 13 residues. CDR1 and CDR2 (germline): MRHNA, SNTAGT. CDR3 DNA sequence: TGTGCCAGCAGTGACTCGGGGAGCGGAGAGCAGTTCTTC. This encodes CASSDSGSGEQFF.

The chain has TRBV19 and TRBJ1-2, with 8 bases aligning to TRBD1. This CDR3 comprises 13 residues. The germline gives CDR1 LNHDA, CDR2 SQIVND (reference sequence). The J segment lost 6 bases and the V segment lost 6 bases, leaving 6 bases of the junction unmatched. CDR3 sequence: CASRNGQGNGYTF. The CDR3 nucleotides read TGTGCCAGTAGAAACGGACAGGGAAATGGCTACACCTTC.

This clonotype has more than one count but fewer than ten. The rearrangement links TRBV3-1 to TRBJ2-2; D is undetermined. The ends were cut back, 6 bases at V and 8 bases at J, with 10 bases in the middle. This CDR3 has 12 amino acids. Germline loops: CDR1 LGHDT, CDR2 YNNKEL (reference sequence). The chain's CDR3 is CASSPTGGELFF. CDR3 in DNA: TGTGCCAGCAGTCCGACCGGTGGGGAGCTGTTTTTT.

The rearrangement links TRBV29-1 to TRBJ2-3; possibly TRBD2 for D (6 bases). The CDR3 is 14 residues long. Trimming removed 4 bases at V and 0 bases at J, with 11 bases between. Per germline, CDR1 SQVTM and CDR2 ANQGSEA. CDR3 protein: CSVASGVSTDTQYF. CDR3 sequence (DNA): TGCAGCGTTGCATCGGGAGTCAGCACAGATACGCAGTATTTT.

The chain uses TRBV2 and TRBJ2-7, with D tentatively TRBD1 (6 bases). The CDR3 is made up of 18 amino acids. Germline V lookup: CDR1 SNHLY, CDR2 FYNNEI. Trimming took 4 bases from V and 1 from J, leaving 23 bases between them. CDR3 sequence reads: CASSAHERTDLLSYEQYF. The CDR3 DNA reads TGTGCCAGCAGTGCCCATGAACGGACAGACCTACTATCCTACGAGCAGTACTTC.

This clonotype was observed once. This rearrangement joins TRBV20-1 to TRBJ2-5; D not resolved. V lost 5 bases to trimming and J lost 0 bases, with 10 bases between them. The CDR3 covers 13 residues. Germline V gene data show CDR1 as DFQATT and CDR2 as SNEGSKA (reference sequence). CDR3 in amino acids: CSAVHPYQETQYF. In DNA form, the CDR3 reads TGCAGTGCTGTACACCCGTACCAAGAGACCCAGTACTTC.

In regard to this clonotype: The junction departs from germline at one end; a sequencing error may be responsible. The rearrangement uses TRBV25-1 and TRBJ2-3, with D perhaps assigned TRBD1 or TRBD2 (6 bases each). This CDR3 spans 19 amino acids. CDR1 is MGHDK, CDR2 SYGVNS, per germline. The CDR3 protein is CASSEYRGETAGWIDTQYF. The CDR3 DNA reads as TGTGCAAGCAGTGAATATAGGGGGGAGACGGCGGGGTGGATAGATACGCAGTATTTT. Drawing the rest from reference TRBV25-1 and TRBJ2-3, the complete variable domain is EADIYQTPRYLVIGTGKKITLECSQTMGHDKMYWYQQDPGMELHLIHYSYGVNSTEKGDLSSESTVSRIRTEHFPLTLESARPSHTSQYLCASSEYRGETAGWIDTQYFGPGTRLTVL.

This clonotype was detected only a few times. CDR3 sequence reads: CASSFRSGTSGTYEQYF. CDR3 in DNA: TGTGCCAGCAGTTTTCGTAGCGGGACTAGCGGGACCTACGAGCAGTACTTC. The chain recombines TRBV12-3 or TRBV12-4 with TRBJ2-7; 13 bases map to TRBD2. CDR3 length: 17 amino acids. The trim removed 3 bases at V and 2 bases at J, leaving 7 bases unmatched.

The chain carries TRBV18 and TRBJ2-5; D ambiguous. With 2 bases removed from V and 5 bases from J, the gap between germline ends came to 12 bases. This CDR3 is 14 amino acids long. Per germline, CDR1 KGHSH and CDR2 LQKENI. CDR3 DNA sequence: TGTGCCAGCTCACCATCCCCCGAACGGGAGACCCAGTACTTC. As protein: CASSPSPERETQYF.

This clonotype came up a few times. This chain links TRBV20-1 with TRBJ1-3; D is undetermined. This CDR3 region has 12 residues. Germline V lookup: CDR1 DFQATT, CDR2 SNEGSKA (reference sequence). The germline V and J ends were trimmed by 6 bases and 1 base, with 7 bases remaining between them. CDR3 coding DNA: TGCAGTGCCACAGATTCTGGAAACACCATATATTTT. Protein product: CSATDSGNTIYF.

This clonotype was seen just once. The J gene is TRBJ2-7, the V gene TRBV12-3 or TRBV12-4; no firm D call. The length of the CDR3 is 12 residues. V gave up 6 bases and J gave up 2 bases, with 8 bases separating them. The CDR3 is CASSRRAYEQYF. The CDR3 coding sequence is TGTGCCAGCAGCCGAAGAGCCTACGAGCAGTACTTC.

In its sample, this clonotype was seen a few times. Here the CDR3 DNA reads TGTGCCAGCAGCTCAGAACAGGGGCAGTTCTTC. It is translated as CASSSEQGQFF. The chain employs TRBV7-6 and TRBJ2-1; TRBD1 might be the D (6 bases). The CDR3 has 11 residues. Germline lookup yields CDR1 SGHVS and CDR2 FNYEAQ. V was shortened by 4 bases and J by 12 bases, with 10 bases between the two germline ends.

The J gene is TRBJ1-4, the V gene TRBV7-7; the D gene is possibly TRBD1 (5 bases). V shed 5 bases and J shed 0 bases, with 13 bases lying between them. Germline V lookup: CDR1 SSHAT, CDR2 FNYEAQ (reference sequence). This CDR3 has 16 residues. The CDR3 DNA is TGTGCCAGCAGCCCGGGACCAGGCGCAACTAATGAAAAACTGTTTTTT. Translated, it gives CASSPGPGATNEKLFF. The entire variable domain, with the rest obtained from reference TRBV7-7 and TRBJ1-4, is as follows: GAGVSQSPRYKVTKRGQDVTLRCDPISSHATLYWYQQALGQGPEFLTYFNYEAQPDKSGLPSDRFSAERPEGSISTLTIQRTEQRDSAMYRCASSPGPGATNEKLFFGSGTQLSVL.

The chain joins TRBV20-1 to TRBJ1-1; D gene ambiguous. CDR3 size: 13 residues. Trimming pared 6 bases from V and 6 bases from J, leaving 17 bases between. Germline V gene data show CDR1 as DFQATT and CDR2 as SNEGSKA (reference sequence). CDR3 sequence: CSAQTAQDPEAFF. In DNA form, the CDR3 reads TGCAGTGCCCAGACTGCCCAGGATCCTGAAGCTTTCTTT.

The chain joins TRBV24-1 to TRBJ2-1; 7 nucleotides line up with TRBD1. Germline-derived CDR1 and CDR2 are KGHDR and SFDVKD. CDR3 size: 17 residues. Trimming took 4 bases from V and 6 from J; bases not matched to a gene: 14. The CDR3 coding sequence is TGTGCCACCAGTGACCCTCCGGGGCAGGGGGTGGGCAATGAGCAGTTCTTC. Translation: CATSDPPGQGVGNEQFF.